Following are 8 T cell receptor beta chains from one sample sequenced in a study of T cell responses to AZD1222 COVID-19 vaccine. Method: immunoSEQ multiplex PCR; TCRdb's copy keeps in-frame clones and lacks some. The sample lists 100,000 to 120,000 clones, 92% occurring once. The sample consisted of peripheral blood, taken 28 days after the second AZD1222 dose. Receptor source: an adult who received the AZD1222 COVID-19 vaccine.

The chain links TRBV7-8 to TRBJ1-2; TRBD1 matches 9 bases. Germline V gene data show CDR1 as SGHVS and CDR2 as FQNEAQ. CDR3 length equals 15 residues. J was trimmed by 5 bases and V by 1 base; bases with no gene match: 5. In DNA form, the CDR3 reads TGTGCCAGCAGCTTAGTAGGGACAGGGATTTATGGCTACACCTTC. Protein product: CASSLVGTGIYGYTF.

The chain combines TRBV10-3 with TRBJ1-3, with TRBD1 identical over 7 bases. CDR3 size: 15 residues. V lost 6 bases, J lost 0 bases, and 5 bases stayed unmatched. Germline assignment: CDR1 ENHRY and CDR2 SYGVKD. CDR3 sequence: CAISRQGISGNTIYF. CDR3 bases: TGTGCCATCAGCAGACAGGGCATCTCTGGAAACACCATATATTTT.

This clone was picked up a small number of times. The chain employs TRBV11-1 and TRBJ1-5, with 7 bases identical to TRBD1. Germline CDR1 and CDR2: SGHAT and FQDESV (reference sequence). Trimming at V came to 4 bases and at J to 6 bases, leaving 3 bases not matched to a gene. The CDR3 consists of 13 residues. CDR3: CASSSTGTQPQHF. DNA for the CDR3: TGTGCCAGCAGCTCGACAGGGACTCAGCCCCAGCATTTT.

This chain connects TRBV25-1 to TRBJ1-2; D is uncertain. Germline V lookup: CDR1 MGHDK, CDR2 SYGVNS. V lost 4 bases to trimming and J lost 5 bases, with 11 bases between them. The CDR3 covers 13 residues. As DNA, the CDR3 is TGTGCCAGCAGTGGAGGCACGATGTATGGCTACACCTTC. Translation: CASSGGTMYGYTF.

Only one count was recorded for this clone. The CDR3 DNA follows: TGTGCCAGCAGTTACACAGGGACCAATGAAAAACTGTTTTTT. Encoded protein: CASSYTGTNEKLFF. V gene TRBV6-5 combines with J gene TRBJ1-4, with D maybe TRBD1 (6 bases). The CDR3 is 14 amino acids. Looked up from germline, CDR1 is MNHEY and CDR2 is SVGAGI. V was clipped by 2 bases and J by 5 bases, with 9 bases between them.

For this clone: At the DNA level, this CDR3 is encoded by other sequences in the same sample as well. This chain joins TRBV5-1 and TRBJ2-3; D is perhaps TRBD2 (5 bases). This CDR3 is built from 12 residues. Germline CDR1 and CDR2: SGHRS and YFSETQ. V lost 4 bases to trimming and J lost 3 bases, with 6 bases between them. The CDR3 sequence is CASSPGTDTQYF. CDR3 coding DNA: TGCGCCAGCAGCCCGGGGACAGATACGCAGTATTTT. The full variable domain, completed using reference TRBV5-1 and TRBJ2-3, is KAGVTQTPRYLIKTRGQQVTLSCSPISGHRSVSWYQQTPGQGLQFLFEYFSETQRNKGNFPGRFSGRQFSNSRSEMNVSTLELGDSALYLCASSPGTDTQYFGPGTRLTVL.

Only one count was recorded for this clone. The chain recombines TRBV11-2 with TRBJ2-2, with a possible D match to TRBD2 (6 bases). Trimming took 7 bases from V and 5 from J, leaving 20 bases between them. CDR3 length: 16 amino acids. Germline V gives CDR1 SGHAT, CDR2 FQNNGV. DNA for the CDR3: TGTGCCAGCACCCACGGTGGGGGGATAAGGACCGGGGAGCTGTTTTTT. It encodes CASTHGGGIRTGELFF.

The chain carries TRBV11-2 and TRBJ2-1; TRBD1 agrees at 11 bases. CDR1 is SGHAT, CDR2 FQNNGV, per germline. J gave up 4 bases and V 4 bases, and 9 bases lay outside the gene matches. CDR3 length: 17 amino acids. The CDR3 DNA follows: TGTGCCAGCAGCTCACTGACGGACAGGGGGCCTTACAATGAGCAGTTCTTC. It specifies CASSSLTDRGPYNEQFF.